What follows describes a single T cell receptor beta chain. No antigen is known for it. This sample was taken from a study of cytomegalovirus exposure and HLA in healthy donors. The CDR3 covers 10 residues. The V gene lost 2 bases and the J gene lost 8 bases, with 6 bases spanning the gap. Germline V gene sequence: CDR1 DFQATT, CDR2 SNEGSKA (reference sequence). PCR involved 60 Vbeta and 13 Jbeta primers. TCRdb keeps only in-frame clones here, not all; method: immunoSEQ multiplex PCR. The sample holds 130,000 to 150,000 clones, almost 85% seen once. Study-wide findings and caveats: As was reported, the classifier diagnosed cytomegalovirus status with high specificity and sensitivity. There were over 150 TCR beta chains listed as cytomegalovirus-associated. Follow-up analysis later connected one missense variant in DCLRE1C with trimming of TCR beta V- and J-genes. Roughly uniform sequencing depth across donors was assumed, possibly incorrectly.

This TCR came from a man aged 25-45 years in good health and CMV-seropositive. The sequenced sample consisted of PBMCs. The chain is built from TRBV20-1 and TRBJ1-1, with a weak D call TRBD1 (5 bases). Here the CDR3 DNA reads TGCAGTGCTAGAAAGGGGGAAGCTTTCTTT. Residues: CSARKGEAFF.